This entry lists 3 T cell receptor beta chains sequenced from one sample in a study of shared clonotypes between healthy human individuals. Naive CD8 isolation took CD45RO-negative cells positively selected for CCR7 and excluded terminally differentiated effector memory CD45RA+ cells. Some clones are missing from TCRdb's copy, which holds only in-frame ones; the method was immunoSEQ multiplex PCR. This table has 2 million to 2.5 million clones, just over 90% appearing once. The source material was naive CD8+ T cells from PBMCs. These receptors originate from a man younger than 30 in good health. Some clones in this sample may be carry-over from other donors' samples.

J is TRBJ1-5 and V is TRBV10-2, with 10 bases lining up with TRBD1. CDR1 and CDR2 from the germline V gene are WSHSY and SAAADI. CDR3 length: 14 amino acids. Losses at the gene ends were 10 bases for V and 2 bases for J; bases not matched to a gene: 5. In nucleotides, the CDR3 is TGCGCCACCAGACAGGGGGCGGGCAATCAGCCCCAGCATTTT. Translated: CATRQGAGNQPQHF.

This rearrangement joins TRBV14 to TRBJ2-7, with D tentatively TRBD1 (5 bases). V was trimmed by 5 bases and J by 3 bases, leaving 14 bases between them. The germline V gene has CDR1 SGHDN and CDR2 FVKESK. The CDR3 has 14 residues. DNA of the CDR3: TGTGCCAGCAGCGCCTGGGGCCTTAGCTACGAGCAGTACTTC. Translation gives CASSAWGLSYEQYF.

The CDR3 here is CATSRTGPLRTDTQYF. The CDR3 region has the DNA TGTGCCACCAGCAGGACAGGGCCCCTTCGCACAGATACGCAGTATTTT. The rearrangement links TRBV15 to TRBJ2-3; 7 bases are shared with TRBD1. J lost 1 base, V lost 3 bases, and 7 bases had no gene match. Looked up from germline, CDR1 is LNHNV and CDR2 is YYDKDF (reference sequence). CDR3 length: 16 residues. The full variable domain, completed using reference TRBV15 and TRBJ2-3, is DAMVIQNPRYQVTQFGKPVTLSCSQTLNHNVMYWYQQKSSQAPKLLFHYYDKDFNNEADTPDNFQSRRPNTSFCFLDIRSPGLGDTAMYLCATSRTGPLRTDTQYFGPGTRLTVL.